This passage covers 20 T cell receptor beta chains from one sample sequenced in a study of regulatory T cells in long-lasting Graves disease. Investigators prepared the TCR beta libraries by applying iRepertoire HTBI primers and Arm-PCR of CDR3 regions. TCRdb itself ran the multiplex PCR reads through MiXCR, one entry per CDR3 protein. The data show 400,000 to 500,000 distinct CDR3 sequences, with more than 20% seen just once and approximately 7.8% held by the top ten. As to time point: persistent/refractory GD, antithyroid drugs over 5 years with positive TRAb. RNA extracted from PBMCs served as the sequencing template. Sequencing used peripheral blood mononuclear cells (PBMCs), obtained when the disease was refractory, from a patient treated with antithyroid drugs. The receptors here all came from a female donor with Graves disease.

Comment on this clonotype: This is likely a read error, given that the CDR3 carries no conserved phenylalanine or tryptophan at its end. The chain employs TRBV13 and TRBJ2-7; D uncertain. CDR1 and CDR2 from the germline V gene are PRHDT and FYEKMQ (reference sequence). The CDR3 is 12 amino acids. V was clipped by 0 bases and J by 0 bases, with 0 bases between them. The CDR3 loop is CASSLGSYEQYS. In nucleotides, the CDR3 is TGTGCCAGCAGCTTAGGCTCCTACGAGCAGTACTCC.

This clonotype was counted between two and nine times. The chain links TRBV7-9 to TRBJ1-1, with unresolved D. The CDR3 covers 15 residues. Trimming pared 2 bases from V and 4 bases from J, leaving 14 bases between. The germline CDR1 and CDR2 sequences are SEHNR and FQNEAQ (reference sequence). This chain's CDR3 is CASSLNLPLGTEAFF. As DNA, the CDR3 is TGTGCCAGCAGCTTAAACCTTCCGTTGGGCACTGAAGCTTTCTTT. Supplemented by reference TRBV7-9 and TRBJ1-1, the full variable domain reads DTGVSQNPRHKITKRGQNVTFRCDPISEHNRLYWYRQTLGQGPEFLTYFQNEAQLEKSRLLSDRFSAERPKGSFSTLEIQRTEQGDSAMYLCASSLNLPLGTEAFFGQGTRLTVV.

This clonotype was seen many times. CDR3 DNA: TGTGCCAGCAGTGAAGCGCAGGGGTCTAATGAAAAACTGTTTTTT. Translation gives CASSEAQGSNEKLFF. The chain has TRBV2 and TRBJ1-4, with D tentatively TRBD1 (6 bases). Germline V gene sequence: CDR1 SNHLY, CDR2 FYNNEI. The CDR3 sequence is 15 residues long. V was cut by 0 bases and J by 3 bases, with 8 bases left in between.

The V call is TRBV5-1, the J call TRBJ2-7; TRBD1 matches at 7 bases. Germline V gives CDR1 SGHRS, CDR2 YFSETQ. The junction had 9 bases not matched to a gene; V was cut back by 0 bases and J by 6 bases. The CDR3 totals 15 residues. This CDR3 is CASSLAGTVVAEQYF. For the CDR3, the DNA is TGCGCCAGCAGCTTGGCCGGGACAGTGGTGGCCGAGCAGTACTTC.

This clonotype was detected only a few times. The V call is TRBV27, the J call TRBJ2-7, with TRBD2 matching over 8 bases. The CDR3 covers 15 residues. The ends lost 3 bases at V and 1 base at J; junction bases unmatched: 5. Germline V gene lookup returns CDR1 MNHEY and CDR2 SMNVEV (reference sequence). Written as DNA, the CDR3 is TGTGCCAGCAGTTTGGGACTAGACGGATCCTACGAGCAGTACTTC. This encodes CASSLGLDGSYEQYF.

The chain carries TRBV2 and TRBJ1-1; no definite D call. CDR3 length: 12 residues. The germline gives CDR1 SNHLY, CDR2 FYNNEI. Trimming took 5 bases from V and 5 from J, leaving 9 bases between them. CDR3 residues: CASSYLRTEAFF. For the CDR3, the DNA is TGTGCCAGCAGTTATTTAAGAACTGAAGCTTTCTTT.

This clonotype was detected ten times or more. J is TRBJ2-1 and V is TRBV6-1; D gene unclear. Trimming took 7 bases from V and 0 from J, leaving 7 bases between them. The CDR3 spans 13 residues. CDR1 MNHNS and CDR2 SASEGT come from the germline V gene. DNA of the CDR3: TGTGCCAGCACGATAAGCTCCTACAATGAGCAGTTCTTC. Its translation is CASTISSYNEQFF.

The CDR3 loop is CASSDTGKSLGGYTF. The CDR3 DNA is TGTGCCAGCAGTGACACAGGGAAATCGCTAGGCGGCTACACCTTC. This chain uses TRBV6-2 or TRBV6-3 with TRBJ1-2, with D perhaps TRBD1 (6 bases). V shed 5 bases and J shed 8 bases, with 21 bases lying between them. CDR1 is MNHEY, CDR2 SVGEGT, per germline. The CDR3 is 15 amino acids.

A note on this clonotype: This may be a read error: a much more frequent sequence differs by one nucleotide. CDR3 DNA sequence: TGTGCCAGCAGTCGACGGGACAGGGTGAACACTGAAGCTTTCTTT. Its translation: CASSRRDRVNTEAFF. The V and J genes are TRBV6-2 or TRBV6-3 and TRBJ1-1, with 9 positions matching TRBD1. CDR1 is MNHEY, CDR2 SVGEGT, per germline. CDR3 length: 15 residues. The trim removed 5 bases at V and 0 bases at J, leaving 4 bases unmatched.

This clonotype appeared a few times. This CDR3 reads CAASVTGRDGYTF. The CDR3 DNA reads as TGTGCCGCCAGCGTCACAGGGAGAGATGGCTACACCTTC. The J gene is TRBJ1-2, the V gene TRBV19; TRBD1 might be the D (6 bases). This CDR3 is built from 13 residues. V was clipped by 11 bases and J by 6 bases, with 19 bases between them. Germline CDR1 and CDR2: LNHDA and SQIVND (reference sequence). The entire variable domain, with the rest obtained from reference TRBV19 and TRBJ1-2, is as follows: DGGITQSPKYLFRKEGQNVTLSCEQNLNHDAMYWYRQDPGQGLRLIYYSQIVNDFQKGDIAEGYSVSREKKESFPLTVTSAQKNPTAFYLCAASVTGRDGYTFGSGTRLTVV.

This clonotype appeared many times. The V call is TRBV28, the J call TRBJ2-3, with TRBD1 matching over 9 bases. J was trimmed by 7 bases and V by 4 bases; bases with no gene match: 9. Germline values: CDR1 MDHEN, CDR2 SYDVKM. The CDR3 covers 15 residues. The CDR3 bases are TGTGCCAGCAGTTCCGGGGGACAGGGAGTTTATACGCAGTATTTT. It yields the protein CASSSGGQGVYTQYF. The full variable domain, with the rest looked up from reference TRBV28 and TRBJ2-3, is DVKVTQSSRYLVKRTGEKVFLECVQDMDHENMFWYRQDPGLGLRLIYFSYDVKMKEKGDIPEGYSVSREKKERFSLILESASTNQTSMYLCASSSGGQGVYTQYFGPGTRLTVL.

At least ten counts were recorded for this clonotype. This chain connects TRBV28 to TRBJ2-5, with a possible D match to TRBD2 (6 bases). CDR1 is MDHEN and CDR2 is SYDVKM in the germline V gene. Trimming shortened V by 2 bases and J by 5 bases, and 15 bases separated the two germline ends. This CDR3 region has 15 residues. The CDR3, as DNA: TGTGCCAGCAGTTTAATGGAGGGCCAGGGCGAGACCCAGTACTTC. It yields the protein CASSLMEGQGETQYF. The whole variable domain, filled in from reference TRBV28 and TRBJ2-5, reads DVKVTQSSRYLVKRTGEKVFLECVQDMDHENMFWYRQDPGLGLRLIYFSYDVKMKEKGDIPEGYSVSREKKERFSLILESASTNQTSMYLCASSLMEGQGETQYFGPGTRLLVL.

This clonotype was picked up many times. The chain is built from TRBV28 and TRBJ2-7; 9 nucleotides align to TRBD1. The CDR3 covers 15 residues. Germline CDR1 and CDR2: MDHEN and SYDVKM. J was trimmed by 4 bases and V by 3 bases; bases with no gene match: 7. The DNA for the CDR3 is TGTGCCAGCAGTTTTCAGGGACAGGGAAGGTACGAGCAGTACTTC. It specifies CASSFQGQGRYEQYF.

V and J are TRBV4-1 and TRBJ1-3; TRBD1 matches 7 bases. The length of the CDR3 is 16 residues. CDR1 is MGHRA, CDR2 YSYEKL, per germline. The J segment lost 2 bases and the V segment lost 1 base, leaving 5 bases of the junction unmatched. CDR3 in amino acids: CASSQVTRGPGNTIYF. As DNA, the CDR3 is TGCGCCAGCAGCCAAGTGACGAGGGGGCCTGGAAACACCATATATTTT.

The rearrangement links TRBV30 to TRBJ2-3; the D is unclear. V shed 1 base and J shed 2 bases, with 13 bases lying between them. Germline V lookup: CDR1 GTSNPN, CDR2 SVGIG (reference sequence). CDR3 length equals 15 residues. Here the CDR3 DNA reads TGTGCCTGGAGTGAGGGTCGGGCACCCACAGATACGCAGTATTTT. This gives the protein CAWSEGRAPTDTQYF.

The rearrangement uses TRBV12-5 and TRBJ1-1; 8 bases map to TRBD1. This CDR3 is built from 12 residues. V shed 1 base, J shed 10 bases, and the junction held 2 bases outside the gene matches. Germline assignment: CDR1 LGHNT and CDR2 FRNRAP. CDR3 sequence (DNA): TGTGCTAGTGGTTTGGCCGGACAGGGAGCTTTCTTT. It translates to CASGLAGQGAFF.

The V call is TRBV27, the J call TRBJ2-7, with D possibly matching TRBD2 (6 bases). This CDR3 is 14 amino acids long. Germline V gene sequence: CDR1 MNHEY, CDR2 SMNVEV (reference sequence). With 5 bases removed from V and 3 bases from J, the gap between germline ends came to 14 bases. CDR3 DNA: TGTGCCAGCAGTCCCGGAGGGGTCCACTACGAGCAGTACTTC. This encodes CASSPGGVHYEQYF.

This clonotype was counted many times. The rearrangement joins TRBV7-3 to TRBJ1-5, with 7 nucleotides matching TRBD1. There are 17 residues in the CDR3. V lost 4 bases and J lost 0; bases outside the gene matches: 9. Germline V gives CDR1 SGHTA, CDR2 FQGTGA. CDR3 nucleotides: TGTGCCAGCAGCTCGGACAGGAGACGCTATAGCAATCAGCCCCAGCATTTT. The encoded protein is CASSSDRRRYSNQPQHF.

This chain connects TRBV15 to TRBJ1-5, with D possibly TRBD1 on 5 matching bases. V gave up 7 bases and J gave up 4 bases, with 17 bases separating them. Germline V gene lookup returns CDR1 LNHNV and CDR2 YYDKDF (reference sequence). This CDR3 comprises 15 residues. The CDR3 protein is CATTLGVNGNQPQHF. The CDR3 nucleotides read TGTGCCACCACTCTAGGGGTCAACGGAAATCAGCCCCAGCATTTT.

The table lists this clonotype with a few counts. The chain links TRBV2 to TRBJ2-2, with 8 bases matching TRBD2. The CDR3 totals 15 residues. Germline CDR1 reads SNHLY; CDR2 reads FYNNEI. The J segment lost 1 base and the V segment lost 8 bases, leaving 6 bases of the junction unmatched. The CDR3 sequence is CASWKLAENTGELFF. The DNA for the CDR3 is TGTGCCAGCTGGAAACTAGCGGAGAACACCGGGGAGCTGTTTTTT.